This T cell receptor beta chain was captured in a study of cytomegalovirus exposure and HLA in healthy donors. Study in general: Both the 95 to 150 validation repertoires and the 600 to 700 first-cohort repertoires used the same platform, as reported by a later analysis.

A remark on this clone: Its antigen is unknown.

Whole-study results and caveats: The authors confirmed in vitro that a few CMV-associated chains were specific for CMV antigens. Overall, approximately 150 TCR beta chains were annotated as cytomegalovirus-associated.

J gave up 1 base and V 5 bases, and 11 bases lay outside the gene matches. Per the germline V gene, CDR1 is SEHNR and CDR2 is FQNEAQ (reference sequence). This CDR3 contains 17 residues. Profiled with immunoSEQ multiplex PCR; TCRdb holds only in-frame clones, not every one. The table includes approximately 54,000 clones, more than 70% detected once. The source of this sequence is a woman between 18 and 30 years old in good health and CMV-seropositive. This chain joins TRBV7-9 and TRBJ2-1, with TRBD2 identical over 7 bases. Sequenced sample: PBMCs. This CDR3 reads CASSPLGRRGSYNEQFF. Written as DNA, the CDR3 is TGTGCCAGCAGCCCGCTGGGGAGGCGGGGGTCCTACAATGAGCAGTTCTTC. Complete variable domain (other parts from reference TRBV7-9 and TRBJ2-1): DTGVSQNPRHKITKRGQNVTFRCDPISEHNRLYWYRQTLGQGPEFLTYFQNEAQLEKSRLLSDRFSAERPKGSFSTLEIQRTEQGDSAMYLCASSPLGRRGSYNEQFFGPGTRLTVL.